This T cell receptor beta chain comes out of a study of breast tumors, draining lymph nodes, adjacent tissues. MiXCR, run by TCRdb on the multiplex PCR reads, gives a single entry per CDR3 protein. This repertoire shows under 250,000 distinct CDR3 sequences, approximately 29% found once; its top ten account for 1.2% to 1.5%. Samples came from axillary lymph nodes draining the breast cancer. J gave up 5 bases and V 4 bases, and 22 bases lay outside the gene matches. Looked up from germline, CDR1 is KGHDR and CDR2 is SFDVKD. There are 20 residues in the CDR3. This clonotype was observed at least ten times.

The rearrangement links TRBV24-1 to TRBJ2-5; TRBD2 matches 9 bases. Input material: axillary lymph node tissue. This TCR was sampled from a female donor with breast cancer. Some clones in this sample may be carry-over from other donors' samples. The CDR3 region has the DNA TGTGCCACCAGTGAGCCGAATAGCGGGAGCGTTATCTGGGCGGGGGAGACCCAGTACTTC. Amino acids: CATSEPNSGSVIWAGETQYF.